Many counts were recorded for the clone carrying this TCR beta chain. Its cognate antigen is unknown. TCRdb itself ran the 5' RACE reads through MiXCR, one entry per CDR3 protein. The sample has about 130,000 distinct CDR3 sequences, roughly 9% seen once. Looked up from germline, CDR1 is DFQATT and CDR2 is SNEGSKA (reference sequence). There are 15 residues in the CDR3. V was clipped by 6 bases and J by 2 bases; unmatched bases: 9. The data originate from a study of CD8 T cells in ankylosing spondylitis. Study conclusions and caveats: According to the report, clones linked to the disease were significantly enriched in matched synovial fluid samples taken from ankylosing spondylitis patients.

This sequence was found in a male donor with ankylosing spondylitis or in good health (not recorded which). This chain connects TRBV20-1 to TRBJ2-7; TRBD2 aligns across 11 bases. The sample was blood, either unsorted or a sorted T cell fraction (not recorded which). The CDR3 reads CSAQLGTSGAYEQYF. As DNA, the CDR3 is TGCAGTGCCCAGCTTGGGACTAGCGGCGCCTACGAGCAGTACTTC.